Each of the 12 T cell receptor beta chains below was sequenced from the same sample in a study of CD8 T cells in ankylosing spondylitis (dated by TCRdb to the late 2010s). Library generation was performed with 5' RACE. The sequencing machine was an Illumina HiSeq 2500. TCRdb reanalyzed the raw reads on its own, using fastp at Q25 for trimming and MiXCR for clone calling, and kept in-frame beta chains. Every entry covers one CDR3 protein and lists the most common genes and DNA from its rows. The sample table records some 240,000 distinct CDR3 sequences; roughly 6.6% of these occur just once. 12% to 15% of the sample belongs to the ten largest clones. Overall study outcomes, separate from this receptor: Blood from ankylosing spondylitis patients appeared to be characterized by a TCR beta motif made up of seven or eight highly homologous amino acid variants.

Their target antigens are unknown. The sequencing sample was made of blood, either unsorted or a sorted T cell fraction (not recorded which). The receptors come from a male donor with ankylosing spondylitis.

In its sample, this clonotype was seen many times. CDR3 loop: CASSLGAHLQETQYF. CDR3 in DNA: TGTGCCAGCAGCTTAGGAGCGCATCTCCAAGAGACCCAGTACTTC. The chain recombines TRBV7-2 with TRBJ2-5; D is uncertain. V was clipped by 1 base and J by 1 base, with 10 bases between them. The CDR3 runs to 15 residues. From germline, CDR1 is SGHTA and CDR2 FQGNSA.

On this clonotype: A clone one base away is much larger, so this may be a read error. The chain joins TRBV29-1 to TRBJ1-2; 8 bases line up with TRBD1. The V gene end was trimmed by 2 bases and the J gene end by 1 base; junction bases not matched to a gene: 21. Germline V gene lookup returns CDR1 SQVTM and CDR2 ANQGSEA. The CDR3 totals 20 residues. DNA for the CDR3: TGCAGCGTTGAATACCCCCTAGAGACAGGGGCGATGTGTTTTAACTATGGCTACACCTTC. It encodes CSVEYPLETGAMCFNYGYTF.

This clonotype came up a few times. The chain has TRBV25-1 and TRBJ1-5; D remains ambiguous. V dropped 0 bases and J dropped 4 bases, with 7 bases sitting between them. Per the germline V gene, CDR1 is MGHDK and CDR2 is SYGVNS. This CDR3 region has 14 residues. This CDR3 reads CASSEYGNNQPQHF. The DNA for the CDR3 is TGTGCCAGCAGTGAATATGGTAATAATCAGCCCCAGCATTTT.

Only a few counts were recorded for this clonotype. The J gene is TRBJ1-4, the V gene TRBV12-3 or TRBV12-4; D unclear. The CDR3 runs to 14 residues. V dropped 7 bases and J dropped 5 bases, with 14 bases sitting between them. CDR3: CASTPHGRNEKLFF. CDR3 nucleotide sequence: TGTGCCAGCACCCCCCACGGGCGGAATGAAAAACTGTTTTTT.

This clonotype was detected only a few times. The V call is TRBV9, the J call TRBJ2-2, with D perhaps TRBD2 (6 bases). Germline CDR1 SGDLS, CDR2 YYNGEE. V was clipped by 0 bases and J by 8 bases, with 8 bases between them. CDR3 length: 13 residues. The CDR3 sequence: CASSVEGGGELFF. The CDR3 DNA reads as TGTGCCAGCAGCGTAGAGGGAGGAGGGGAGCTGTTTTTT.

In its sample, this clonotype was seen a few times. The chain has TRBV7-9 and TRBJ2-7, with TRBD2 identical over 9 bases. Germline CDR1 and CDR2: SEHNR and FQNEAQ (reference sequence). Trimming removed 5 bases from V and 7 bases from J; junction bases left unmatched: 15. This CDR3 has 16 residues. The CDR3 coding sequence is TGTGCCAGCAGCCCTGGGGATCGTAGCGGGAGTCGAGAGCAGTACTTC. Amino acid sequence: CASSPGDRSGSREQYF.

This clonotype was counted at least ten times. The chain employs TRBV4-3 and TRBJ2-7; 7 bases align to TRBD2. CDR1 and CDR2 (germline): LGHNA, YSLEER. V gave up 0 bases and J gave up 0 bases; unmatched junction bases: 2. The CDR3 has 15 residues. The DNA of the CDR3 is TGCGCCAGCAGCCAAGAGTGGGACTACTCCTACGAGCAGTACTTC. Translated: CASSQEWDYSYEQYF.

In this sample, this clonotype turned up many times. The chain uses TRBV5-6 and TRBJ2-7; 8 bases align to TRBD1. CDR1 and CDR2 (germline): SGHDT, YYEEEE. This CDR3 is built from 15 residues. V lost 4 bases to trimming and J lost 0 bases; unmatched junction nucleotides: 6. The CDR3 region has the DNA TGTGCCAGCAGCGGTGGACAGGGCACCTCCTACGAGCAGTACTTC. It specifies CASSGGQGTSYEQYF.

This chain connects TRBV4-1 to TRBJ2-1, with 7 bases matching TRBD2. Unmatched junction bases numbered 8, after V lost 0 bases and J lost 9 bases. This CDR3 is built from 15 residues. In germline, CDR1 is MGHRA, CDR2 YSYEKL. CDR3 in amino acids: CASSQEVASGSEQFF. DNA of the CDR3: TGCGCCAGCAGCCAAGAGGTAGCTAGCGGTAGTGAGCAGTTCTTC.

The chain recombines TRBV12-3 or TRBV12-4 with TRBJ2-7; D not resolved. The germline V and J ends were trimmed by 3 bases and 1 base, with 7 bases remaining between them. The CDR3 sequence is 13 residues long. CDR3 sequence: CASSFARSYEQYF. Here the CDR3 DNA reads TGTGCCAGCAGTTTTGCCCGATCCTACGAGCAGTACTTC.

About this clonotype itself: This may be a read error, as it is one base from a much larger clone. The chain is built from TRBV20-1 and TRBJ2-2; D is possibly TRBD1 (6 bases). The CDR3 length is 13 residues. Germline V lookup: CDR1 DFQATT, CDR2 SNEGSKA (reference sequence). The CDR3 is CSTGTPNIGELFF. Written as DNA, the CDR3 is TGCAGTACCGGGACACCTAACATCGGGGAGCTGTTTTTT.

This clonotype was seen only a few times. This sequence joins TRBV29-1 and TRBJ2-1; D may be TRBD1 or TRBD2 (5 bases each). Germline loops: CDR1 SQVTM, CDR2 ANQGSEA. The germline V and J ends were trimmed by 3 bases and 5 bases, with 14 bases remaining between them. The CDR3 has 14 residues. CDR3 sequence reads: CSVEVGVYNNEQFF. In DNA form, the CDR3 reads TGCAGCGTTGAGGTGGGGGTCTACAACAATGAGCAGTTCTTC.